The next 24 T cell receptor beta chains were all read from a single sample in a study of blood T cell repertoires in COVID-19. The data were produced by immunoSEQ multiplex PCR, yet TCRdb's version contains in-frame clones alone and is incomplete. Of 120,000 to 150,000 clones in the sample, about 82% were seen once. Sequencing was performed on peripheral blood. These receptors came from a woman between 55 and 75 years old with acute or convalescent COVID-19.

This clone was seen just once. This chain joins TRBV7-9 and TRBJ1-2; D is possibly TRBD1 (6 bases). The CDR3 is made up of 13 amino acids. Germline CDR1 is SEHNR and CDR2 is FQNEAQ (reference sequence). The V gene lost 11 bases and the J gene lost 3 bases, with 16 bases spanning the gap. CDR3 in amino acids: CASQRAGDYGYTF. The DNA for the CDR3 is TGTGCCTCCCAAAGGGCAGGGGACTATGGCTACACCTTC.

The chain is built from TRBV10-1 and TRBJ2-2; TRBD2 might be the D (6 bases). Trimming shortened V by 3 bases and J by 7 bases, and 15 bases separated the two germline ends. The V gene's germline CDR1 is WNHNN and CDR2 SYGVQD (reference sequence). CDR3 length: 15 amino acids. Written as DNA, the CDR3 is TGCGCCAGCAGTGAAGGGCGGGGATTCGTCGGGGAGCTGTTTTTT. Its translation is CASSEGRGFVGELFF.

This chain links TRBV28 with TRBJ1-5; tentatively, D is TRBD1 (5 bases). V lost 3 bases, J lost 1 base, and 10 bases lay in between. The CDR3 extends over 15 amino acids. Germline lookup yields CDR1 MDHEN and CDR2 SYDVKM. CDR3 in amino acids: CASSFGDSSNQPQHF. CDR3 in DNA: TGTGCCAGCAGTTTCGGGGACTCCAGCAATCAGCCCCAGCATTTT.

This clone was found once. The rearrangement joins TRBV11-3 to TRBJ2-1, with TRBD2 identical over 13 bases. The CDR3 covers 18 residues. Per the germline V gene, CDR1 is SGHNT and CDR2 is YENEEA. V trimming: 5 bases; J trimming: 8 bases; junction bases outside the gene matches: 15. CDR3 residues: CASSHWTSGGPARDEQFF. In nucleotides, the CDR3 is TGTGCCAGCAGCCACTGGACTAGCGGGGGCCCGGCCCGGGATGAGCAGTTCTTC.

V usage is TRBV4-1 and J usage is TRBJ2-7, with TRBD1 matching over 10 bases. This CDR3 has 15 amino acids. V was clipped by 2 bases and J by 1 base; unmatched bases: 2. Germline CDR1 is MGHRA and CDR2 is YSYEKL. As DNA, the CDR3 is TGCGCCAGCAGCCAACGGACAGGGGGATCCTACGAGCAGTACTTC. Residues: CASSQRTGGSYEQYF.

The gene calls are TRBV5-5 and TRBJ2-7, with 12 bases fitting TRBD2. The CDR3 has 15 amino acids. Germline V gene sequence: CDR1 SGHKS, CDR2 YYEKEE (reference sequence). The ends lost 0 bases at V and 4 bases at J; junction bases unmatched: 2. The CDR3 sequence: CASSLASGGAYEQYF. CDR3 nucleotides: TGTGCCAGCAGCTTGGCTAGCGGGGGGGCTTACGAGCAGTACTTC.

CDR3 bases: TGTGCCAGCAGCGTTTCTAGCGGGGTACAAGAGACCCAGTACTTC. This codes for CASSVSSGVQETQYF. This sequence joins TRBV9 and TRBJ2-5; 9 nucleotides line up with TRBD2. The V segment lost 2 bases and the J segment 2 bases; nucleotides outside the gene matches: 4. In germline, CDR1 is SGDLS, CDR2 YYNGEE. This CDR3 has 15 residues.

Regarding this clone: This sequence may be a read error, since a much larger clone differs from it by one base. V and J are TRBV7-2 and TRBJ2-3; 9 bases agree with TRBD2. The V and J ends lost 5 bases and 1 base, in that order; junction bases with no gene match: 4. This CDR3 comprises 15 residues. CDR1 is SGHTA and CDR2 is FQGNSA in the germline V gene. DNA for the CDR3: TGTGCCAGCAGCCCCGCGGGGGGGGGCACAGATACGCAGTATTTT. This gives the protein CASSPAGGGTDTQYF.

The rearrangement links TRBV11-2 to TRBJ2-3; TRBD1 matches 7 bases. Germline values: CDR1 SGHAT, CDR2 FQNNGV. This CDR3 comprises 14 residues. V was pared by 5 bases and J by 6 bases, with 8 bases of the junction left unmatched. This chain's CDR3 is CASSKGQVEDTQYF. The CDR3 DNA sequence: TGTGCCAGCAGCAAAGGACAGGTAGAGGATACGCAGTATTTT.

The CDR3 here is CAMLEDTEAFF. The CDR3 DNA is TGCGCCATGCTCGAGGATACTGAAGCTTTCTTT. The rearrangement links TRBV10-1 to TRBJ1-1; D not resolved. Germline values: CDR1 WNHNN, CDR2 SYGVQD (reference sequence). There are 11 residues in the CDR3. V gave up 10 bases and J gave up 5 bases, with 11 bases separating them.

The V gene is TRBV30, the J gene TRBJ2-5, with D perhaps TRBD1 (6 bases). Germline loops: CDR1 GTSNPN, CDR2 SVGIG (reference sequence). Deletions cut 7 bases from V and 1 base from J, with 13 bases between. This CDR3 is built from 13 residues. CDR3 coding DNA: TGTGCCTTTAACAGGGACCTCCAAGAGACCCAGTACTTC. It codes for CAFNRDLQETQYF.

V and J are TRBV3-1 (or the pseudogene TRBV3-2) and TRBJ1-1; weak D call: TRBD1 (6 bases). Germline V lookup: CDR1 LGHDT, CDR2 YNNKEL (reference sequence). The V and J ends lost 4 bases and 7 bases respectively, with 13 bases between them. This CDR3 is 13 amino acids long. CDR3 loop: CASSLRTASEAFF. In DNA, the CDR3 is TGTGCCAGCAGCCTCCGGACAGCTAGTGAAGCTTTCTTT.

The gene calls are TRBV7-3 and TRBJ2-3, with 11 bases identical to TRBD2. The CDR3 loop spans 17 amino acids. V gave up 5 bases and J gave up 2 bases; unmatched junction bases: 9. Per the germline V gene, CDR1 is SGHTA and CDR2 is FQGTGA. The CDR3: CASSTSGTSGLTDTQYF. Written as DNA, the CDR3 is TGTGCCAGCAGCACATCTGGGACTAGCGGTCTCACAGATACGCAGTATTTT.

The gene calls are TRBV7-2 and TRBJ2-7; maybe TRBD2 (5 bases). This CDR3 is built from 16 residues. Germline values: CDR1 SGHTA, CDR2 FQGNSA. V lost 6 bases and J lost 7, with 25 bases in between. The CDR3 DNA follows: TGTGCCAGCAGATTAATCGGAGGCGCTAGCAGCCTTGAGCAGTACTTC. This encodes CASRLIGGASSLEQYF.

The chain employs TRBV7-9 and TRBJ1-2; TRBD1 matches at 9 bases. V lost 1 base and J lost 6; bases outside the gene matches: 9. CDR3 length equals 16 residues. Per germline, CDR1 SEHNR and CDR2 FQNEAQ (reference sequence). CDR3 DNA sequence: TGTGCCAGCAGCTTAGGGGGACAGGGAATGTACGATGGCTACACCTTC. This translates into CASSLGGQGMYDGYTF.

The chain carries TRBV9 and TRBJ2-7, with TRBD2 matching over 9 bases. This CDR3 spans 16 amino acids. Germline values: CDR1 SGDLS, CDR2 YYNGEE. V lost 2 bases and J lost 6; bases outside the gene matches: 12. CDR3: CASSVAPSAGGPEQYF. The DNA of the CDR3 is TGTGCCAGCAGCGTGGCCCCCTCTGCGGGGGGGCCCGAGCAGTACTTC.

Only a few counts were recorded for this clone. CDR3 amino acids: CASSQAAAGGSEQFF. The CDR3 DNA reads TGTGCCAGCAGCCAAGCGGCAGCGGGGGGTTCCGAGCAGTTCTTC. This rearrangement joins TRBV14 to TRBJ2-1; 9 nucleotides match TRBD2. The CDR3 is 15 amino acids. V trimming: 1 base; J trimming: 10 bases; junction bases outside the gene matches: 8. CDR1 and CDR2 from the germline V gene are SGHDN and FVKESK.

The rearrangement links TRBV4-3 to TRBJ1-1; a weak D match, TRBD1 (6 bases). This CDR3 comprises 14 residues. The V end was cut by 1 base, the J end by 5 bases, with 11 bases between. Germline assignment: CDR1 LGHNA and CDR2 YSLEER. The CDR3 DNA is TGCGCCAGCAGCCAAGCAGGGGATGGGACTGAAGCTTTCTTT. Protein: CASSQAGDGTEAFF.

The V gene is TRBV9, the J gene TRBJ1-3; TRBD1 agrees at 7 bases. CDR3 length: 16 residues. V lost 4 bases and J lost 0; bases outside the gene matches: 7. Germline V CDR1 and CDR2: SGDLS, YYNGEE. As DNA, the CDR3 is TGTGCCAGCAGCACTACAGGGGCCAGCTCTGGAAACACCATATATTTT. Protein product: CASSTTGASSGNTIYF.

This clone appeared a few times. This chain uses TRBV5-1 with TRBJ2-1; 8 bases align to TRBD2. This CDR3 is 14 amino acids long. J was trimmed by 8 bases and V by 2 bases; bases with no gene match: 6. Per germline, CDR1 SGHRS and CDR2 YFSETQ. The CDR3 DNA is TGCGCCAGCAGCTTCGGGGGGGTATATGATGAGCAGTTCTTC. Protein sequence: CASSFGGVYDEQFF.

The count of this clone is one. The CDR3: CASRITGHYGYTF. In nucleotides, the CDR3 is TGTGCCAGCAGAATAACAGGGCACTATGGCTACACCTTC. The gene calls are TRBV12-3 or TRBV12-4 and TRBJ1-2, with D perhaps TRBD1 (6 bases). Deletions cut 6 bases from V and 3 bases from J, with 11 bases between. CDR3 size: 13 residues.

This rearrangement joins TRBV5-5 to TRBJ1-5; D unclear. Trimming pared 4 bases from V and 0 bases from J, leaving 17 bases between. CDR1 is SGHKS and CDR2 is YYEKEE in the germline V gene (reference sequence). This CDR3 is 17 amino acids long. The CDR3 DNA is TGTGCCAGCAGCCTCATTGGCGGCCCAAATAGCAATCAGCCCCAGCATTTT. It is translated as CASSLIGGPNSNQPQHF.

The V gene is TRBV7-2, the J gene TRBJ2-2; a possible D gene is TRBD2 (5 bases). Trimming left V 2 bases short and J 5 bases short, with 12 bases between. CDR1 and CDR2 from the germline V gene are SGHTA and FQGNSA. The CDR3 is 15 residues long. The CDR3 DNA sequence: TGTGCCAGCAGCTTAAGAACGACTAAGACCGGGGAGCTGTTTTTT. Its protein product is CASSLRTTKTGELFF.

The V gene is TRBV7-8, the J gene TRBJ2-5; D is unclear. The CDR3 spans 18 residues. Trimming removed 2 bases from V and 2 bases from J, with 21 bases in between. Germline assignment: CDR1 SGHVS and CDR2 FQNEAQ. In DNA, the CDR3 is TGTGCCAGCAGCTTAATCAACCGCCAACGCGGCGGACAAGAGACCCAGTACTTC. Its protein is CASSLINRQRGGQETQYF. The whole variable domain, filled in from reference TRBV7-8 and TRBJ2-5, reads GAGVSQSPRYKVAKRGQDVALRCDPISGHVSLFWYQQALGQGPEFLTYFQNEAQLDKSGLPSDRFFAERPEGSVSTLKIQRTQQEDSAVYLCASSLINRQRGGQETQYFGPGTRLLVL.